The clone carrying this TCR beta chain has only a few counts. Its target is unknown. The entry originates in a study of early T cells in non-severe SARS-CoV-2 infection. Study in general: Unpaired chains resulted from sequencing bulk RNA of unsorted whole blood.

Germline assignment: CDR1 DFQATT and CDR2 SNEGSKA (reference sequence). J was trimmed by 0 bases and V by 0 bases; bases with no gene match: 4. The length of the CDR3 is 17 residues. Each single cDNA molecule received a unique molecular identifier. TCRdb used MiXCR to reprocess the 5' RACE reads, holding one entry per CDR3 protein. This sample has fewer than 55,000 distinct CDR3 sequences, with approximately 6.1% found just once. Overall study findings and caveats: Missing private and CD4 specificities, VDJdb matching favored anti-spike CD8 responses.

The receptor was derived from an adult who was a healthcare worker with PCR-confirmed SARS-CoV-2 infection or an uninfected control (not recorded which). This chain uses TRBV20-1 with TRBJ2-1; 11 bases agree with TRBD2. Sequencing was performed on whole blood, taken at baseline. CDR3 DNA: TGCAGTGCTAGAGATCCTAGCGGGAGGCCCTCCTACAATGAGCAGTTCTTC. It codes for CSARDPSGRPSYNEQFF.